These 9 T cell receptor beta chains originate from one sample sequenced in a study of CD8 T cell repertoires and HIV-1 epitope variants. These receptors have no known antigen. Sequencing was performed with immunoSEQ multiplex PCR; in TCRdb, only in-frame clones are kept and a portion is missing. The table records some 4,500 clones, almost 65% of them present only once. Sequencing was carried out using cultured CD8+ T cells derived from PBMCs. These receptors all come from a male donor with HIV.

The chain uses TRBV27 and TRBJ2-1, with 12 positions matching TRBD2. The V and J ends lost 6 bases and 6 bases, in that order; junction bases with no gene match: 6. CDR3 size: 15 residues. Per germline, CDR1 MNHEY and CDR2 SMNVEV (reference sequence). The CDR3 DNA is TGTGCCAGCAGCCCAACTAGCGGGGGGAGCAATGAGCAGTTCTTC. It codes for CASSPTSGGSNEQFF.

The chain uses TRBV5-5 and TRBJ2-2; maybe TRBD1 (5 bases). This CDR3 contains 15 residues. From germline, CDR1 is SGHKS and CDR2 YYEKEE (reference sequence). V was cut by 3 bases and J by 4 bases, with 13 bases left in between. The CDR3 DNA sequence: TGTGCCAGCAGCTCAGGCCAGGGTGGCACCGGGGAGCTGTTTTTT. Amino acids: CASSSGQGGTGELFF.

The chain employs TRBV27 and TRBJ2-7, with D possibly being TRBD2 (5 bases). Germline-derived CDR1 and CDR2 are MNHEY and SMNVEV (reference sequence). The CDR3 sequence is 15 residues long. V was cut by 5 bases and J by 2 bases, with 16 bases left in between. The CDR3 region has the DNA TGTGCCAGCAGTCCAACCTCACTAGTTACCTACGAGCAGTACTTC. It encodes CASSPTSLVTYEQYF.

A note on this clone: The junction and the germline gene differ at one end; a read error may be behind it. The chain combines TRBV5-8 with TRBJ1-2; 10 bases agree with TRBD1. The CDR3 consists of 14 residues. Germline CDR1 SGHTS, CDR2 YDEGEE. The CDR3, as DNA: TGTGCCAGCAGCGATCCCGGGACAGGGGTCCTCGGTGCCTTC. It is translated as CASSDPGTGVLGAF.

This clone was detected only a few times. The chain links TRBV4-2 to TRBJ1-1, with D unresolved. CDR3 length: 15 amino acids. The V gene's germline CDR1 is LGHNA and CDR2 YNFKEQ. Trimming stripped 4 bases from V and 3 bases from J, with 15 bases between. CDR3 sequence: CASSPKPSGYTEAFF. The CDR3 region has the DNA TGTGCCAGCAGCCCCAAGCCTTCGGGGTACACTGAAGCTTTCTTT.

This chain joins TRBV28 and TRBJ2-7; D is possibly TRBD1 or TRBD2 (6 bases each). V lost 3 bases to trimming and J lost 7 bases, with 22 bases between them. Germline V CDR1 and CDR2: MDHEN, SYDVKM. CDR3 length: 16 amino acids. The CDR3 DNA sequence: TGTGCCAGCAGTTTTGGATCGGGGGCGTACCCCGGGGAGCAGTACTTC. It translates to CASSFGSGAYPGEQYF.

CDR3 loop: CASSEAGQGAWEQYF. Here the CDR3 DNA reads TGTGCCAGCAGTGAAGCTGGACAGGGGGCGTGGGAGCAGTACTTC. The genes are TRBV2 and TRBJ2-5; 11 nucleotides line up with TRBD1. J gave up 11 bases and V 0 bases, and 8 bases lay outside the gene matches. Germline assignment: CDR1 SNHLY and CDR2 FYNNEI. The CDR3 spans 15 residues. Using reference TRBV2 and TRBJ2-5 for the parts outside the CDR3, the full variable domain is EPEVTQTPSHQVTQMGQEVILRCVPISNHLYFYWYRQILGQKVEFLVSFYNNEISEKSEIFDDQFSVERPDGSNFTLKIRSTKLEDSAMYFCASSEAGQGAWEQYFGPGTRLLVL.

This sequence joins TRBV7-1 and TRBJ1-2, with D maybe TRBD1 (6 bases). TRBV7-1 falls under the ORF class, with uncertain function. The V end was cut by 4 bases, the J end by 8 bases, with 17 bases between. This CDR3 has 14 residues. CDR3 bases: TGTGCCAGCAGCTTACAGGTGCCAGGGGAAGGCTACACCTTC. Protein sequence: CASSLQVPGEGYTF.

The CDR3 here is CASSQVRDSYGYTF. DNA of the CDR3: TGTGCCAGCAGCCAAGTGAGGGACAGCTATGGCTACACCTTC. The rearrangement joins TRBV4-2 to TRBJ1-2, with 7 bases that match TRBD1. J lost 4 bases, V lost 1 base, and 3 bases had no gene match. This CDR3 contains 14 residues. The germline V gene has CDR1 LGHNA and CDR2 YNFKEQ.